The 24 T cell receptor beta chains below come from one sample, sequenced in a study of T cell repertoires in cytomegalovirus infection. TCRdb used MiXCR to reprocess the reads, holding one entry per CDR3 protein. The sample comprises more than 500,000 distinct CDR3 sequences, 15% to 20% of which are singletons, and more than 20% rests with the top ten. The sequenced sample was CD8+ T cells from PBMCs. The receptors stem from a human donor in good health (CMV status not recorded). Some clones in this sample may be carry-over from other donors' samples.

This clonotype was seen at least ten times. The chain joins TRBV27 to TRBJ2-5, with 8 bases that match TRBD1. Germline V gene lookup returns CDR1 MNHEY and CDR2 SMNVEV (reference sequence). The CDR3 has 13 amino acids. V gave up 8 bases and J gave up 5 bases; unmatched junction bases: 7. The CDR3 DNA reads TGTGCCAGCGGGCAGGGGGCGTCGGAGACCCAGTACTTC. This encodes CASGQGASETQYF.

This clonotype was observed a few times. The V call is TRBV28, the J call TRBJ2-7; 8 bases align to TRBD2. The germline V gene has CDR1 MDHEN and CDR2 SYDVKM. V was pared by 3 bases and J by 5 bases, with 9 bases of the junction left unmatched. CDR3 length: 15 residues. This chain's CDR3 is CASSLRAGVIHEQYF. In nucleotides, the CDR3 is TGTGCCAGCAGTTTGCGAGCGGGAGTTATCCACGAGCAGTACTTC.

This rearrangement joins TRBV11-2 to TRBJ1-4, with TRBD1 identical over 8 bases. The CDR3 has 15 residues. J lost 7 bases, V lost 5 bases, and 9 bases had no gene match. In germline, CDR1 is SGHAT, CDR2 FQNNGV. The CDR3 loop reads CASSLTGDVGEKLFF. The CDR3 coding sequence is TGTGCCAGCAGCCTGACAGGGGATGTAGGTGAAAAACTGTTTTTT.

This clonotype has a handful of counts. A much larger clone sits a single nucleotide away, making a read error possible. The gene calls are TRBV9 and TRBJ2-3; D not resolved. V was shortened by 0 bases and J by 4 bases, with 6 bases between the two germline ends. This CDR3 contains 13 residues. The V gene's germline CDR1 is SGDLS and CDR2 YYNGEE. The CDR3 coding sequence is TGTGCCAGCAGCGTAGACGTCCCAGATACGCAGTATTTT. Residues: CASSVDVPDTQYF.

At least ten counts were recorded for this clonotype. The genes are TRBV7-8 and TRBJ1-1, with TRBD1 matching over 7 bases. Germline lookup yields CDR1 SGHVS and CDR2 FQNEAQ. The CDR3 spans 16 residues. The J segment lost 3 bases and the V segment lost 5 bases, leaving 12 bases of the junction unmatched. The CDR3 DNA reads TGTGCCAGCAGCGTACAGGGGAAGGGTTGGGACACTGAAGCTTTCTTT. Its translation: CASSVQGKGWDTEAFF. Full variable domain (rest looked up from reference TRBV7-8 and TRBJ1-1): GAGVSQSPRYKVAKRGQDVALRCDPISGHVSLFWYQQALGQGPEFLTYFQNEAQLDKSGLPSDRFFAERPEGSVSTLKIQRTQQEDSAVYLCASSVQGKGWDTEAFFGQGTRLTVV.

This chain connects TRBV7-9 to TRBJ1-2, with 12 bases aligning to TRBD1. This CDR3 has 16 amino acids. Unmatched junction bases numbered 6, after V lost 4 bases and J lost 3 bases. Germline V lookup: CDR1 SEHNR, CDR2 FQNEAQ (reference sequence). CDR3 protein: CASSWGDRGLHYGYTF. The CDR3 DNA sequence: TGTGCCAGCAGCTGGGGGGACAGGGGGCTACACTATGGCTACACCTTC.

The chain uses TRBV27 and TRBJ2-7; D possibly corresponds to TRBD1 (6 bases). Germline V gives CDR1 MNHEY, CDR2 SMNVEV (reference sequence). The CDR3 has 14 amino acids. Trimming pared 2 bases from V and 4 bases from J, leaving 12 bases between. CDR3 bases: TGTGCCAGCAGTTTACACAGGGATCATTACGAGCAGTACTTC. It codes for CASSLHRDHYEQYF.

This chain connects TRBV20-1 to TRBJ2-7, with D possibly being TRBD1 (6 bases). Trimming stripped 2 bases from V and 0 bases from J, with 17 bases between. Germline values: CDR1 DFQATT, CDR2 SNEGSKA (reference sequence). The CDR3 is 16 amino acids. The DNA of the CDR3 is TGCAGTGCTAGACCAAGGGGGAGCGGATACTCCTACGAGCAGTACTTC. Protein product: CSARPRGSGYSYEQYF.

This clonotype was seen ten or more times. The chain is built from TRBV6-1 and TRBJ2-5; the match to TRBD2 covers 10 bases. Germline loops: CDR1 MNHNS, CDR2 SASEGT. V was pared by 2 bases and J by 2 bases, with 5 bases of the junction left unmatched. This CDR3 is 16 amino acids long. This CDR3 reads CASSERAGGSQETQYF. CDR3 nucleotide sequence: TGTGCCAGCAGTGAAAGAGCGGGAGGGTCGCAAGAGACCCAGTACTTC.

This chain connects TRBV20-1 to TRBJ2-7; D remains ambiguous. Germline V gene lookup returns CDR1 DFQATT and CDR2 SNEGSKA (reference sequence). CDR3 size: 13 residues. With 1 base removed from V and 3 bases from J, the gap between germline ends came to 10 bases. CDR3 sequence reads: CSARVPLGYEQYF. In DNA, the CDR3 is TGCAGTGCTAGAGTCCCGCTAGGCTACGAGCAGTACTTC.

There are many counts of this clonotype. V is TRBV7-9 and J is TRBJ2-5; D is unresolved. Trimming stripped 5 bases from V and 7 bases from J, with 20 bases between. Germline loops: CDR1 SEHNR, CDR2 FQNEAQ (reference sequence). CDR3 length: 15 residues. CDR3 amino acids: CASSQTPDPKGTQYF. The CDR3 DNA reads TGTGCCAGCAGCCAAACTCCGGACCCTAAGGGGACCCAGTACTTC.

The table lists this clonotype with many counts. This sequence joins TRBV7-6 and TRBJ2-5; D gene uncertain. From germline, CDR1 is SGHVS and CDR2 FNYEAQ. Trimming pared 5 bases from V and 1 base from J, leaving 8 bases between. This CDR3 is 13 amino acids long. The CDR3 reads CASSPPSQETQYF. DNA for the CDR3: TGTGCCAGCAGCCCCCCGAGCCAAGAGACCCAGTACTTC.

A remark on this clonotype: The germline gene is not matched at one end of the junction; a read error may be the cause. CDR3 in DNA: TGTGCCAGCAAGGCGGCGGGGGCCTACAATCAGCAGTTCTTC. As protein: CASKAAGAYNQQFF. The rearrangement uses TRBV27 and TRBJ2-1; D possibly corresponds to TRBD2 (7 bases). The CDR3 has 14 residues. Per the germline V gene, CDR1 is MNHEY and CDR2 is SMNVEV (reference sequence).

This clonotype appeared a few times. The rearrangement links TRBV13 to TRBJ2-7, with 11 bases that match TRBD1. The germline V gene encodes CDR1 PRHDT and CDR2 FYEKMQ (reference sequence). J lost 5 bases, V lost 1 base, and 4 bases had no gene match. The CDR3 runs 15 residues. The CDR3 here is CASSLDGQGANEQYF. The DNA for the CDR3 is TGTGCCAGCAGCTTAGATGGACAGGGGGCGAACGAGCAGTACTTC.

As to this clonotype: Germline is not matched at one junction end, which may reflect a read error. This chain joins TRBV12-3 or TRBV12-4 and TRBJ2-5; TRBD1 agrees at 9 bases. CDR3 length equals 15 residues. The CDR3 here is CARSLEGQGLETQYF. As DNA, the CDR3 is TGTGCCAGGAGTTTAGAGGGACAGGGCTTAGAGACCCAGTACTTC.

There are a few counts of this clonotype. V usage is TRBV28 and J usage is TRBJ1-5; no firm D call. The CDR3 sequence is 15 residues long. Trimming cost V 3 bases and J 1 base, with 10 bases left between them. CDR1 MDHEN and CDR2 SYDVKM come from the germline V gene. CDR3 loop: CASSLVGSSNQPQHF. CDR3 DNA sequence: TGTGCCAGCAGTTTGGTGGGTTCAAGCAATCAGCCCCAGCATTTT.

In DNA, the CDR3 is TGCGCCATCGAACGGGGGCATAGCACAGATACGCAGTATTTT. Residues: CAIERGHSTDTQYF. The gene calls are TRBV10-2 and TRBJ2-3; either TRBD1 or TRBD2 may fit D (6 bases each). The CDR3 runs 14 residues. CDR1 and CDR2 (germline): WSHSY, SAAADI. Trimming removed 10 bases from V and 0 bases from J, with 14 bases in between.

This clonotype was found many times. The chain employs TRBV12-3 or TRBV12-4 and TRBJ2-1; D gene uncertain. V dropped 6 bases and J dropped 4 bases, with 4 bases sitting between them. CDR3 length: 11 residues. This CDR3 reads CASREYNEQFF. The CDR3 nucleotides read TGTGCCAGCAGGGAGTACAATGAGCAGTTCTTC.

This clonotype was detected many times. The chain links TRBV6-4 to TRBJ2-3, with no clear D. Germline CDR1 is MRHNA and CDR2 is SNTAGT. The length of the CDR3 is 15 residues. Trimming cost V 5 bases and J 0 bases, with 12 bases left between them. In DNA, the CDR3 is TGTGCCAGCAGTCGGACGTCTACTAGCACAGATACGCAGTATTTT. This codes for CASSRTSTSTDTQYF.

This clonotype was observed a few times. The chain has TRBV7-3 and TRBJ1-1; possibly TRBD1 for D (6 bases). Germline CDR1 SGHTA, CDR2 FQGTGA. The CDR3 spans 15 residues. Trimming stripped 2 bases from V and 1 base from J, with 11 bases between. DNA for the CDR3: TGTGCCAGCAGCTTACCGGAGGGGGGGAACACTGAAGCTTTCTTT. Translating gives CASSLPEGGNTEAFF.

This clonotype has a handful of counts. The J gene is TRBJ1-1, the V gene TRBV12-5; D is unresolved. Trimming left V 2 bases short and J 1 base short, with 17 bases between. CDR3 size: 17 residues. Germline V gene lookup returns CDR1 LGHNT and CDR2 FRNRAP. In DNA, the CDR3 is TGTGCTAGTGGTTTGTCCCTGGATGTGCGCGGGAACACTGAAGCTTTCTTT. Amino acid sequence: CASGLSLDVRGNTEAFF. Combining the CDR3 with reference TRBV12-5 and TRBJ1-1 gives the whole variable domain DARVTQTPRHKVTEMGQEVTMRCQPILGHNTVFWYRQTMMQGLELLAYFRNRAPLDDSGMPKDRFSAEMPDATLATLKIQPSEPRDSAVYFCASGLSLDVRGNTEAFFGQGTRLTVV.

V gene TRBV4-1 combines with J gene TRBJ1-1; TRBD1 might be the D (5 bases). CDR1 and CDR2 from the germline V gene are MGHRA and YSYEKL. V lost 4 bases and J lost 3, with 12 bases in between. The CDR3 extends over 14 amino acids. The CDR3 region has the DNA TGCGCCAGCAGCCCAGCGGGGCCCTACACTGAAGCTTTCTTT. Its translation: CASSPAGPYTEAFF.

The chain has TRBV12-5 and TRBJ2-3; a weak D match, TRBD2 (5 bases). V was clipped by 1 base and J by 0 bases, with 17 bases between them. There are 18 residues in the CDR3. CDR1 and CDR2 from the germline V gene are LGHNT and FRNRAP. This chain's CDR3 is CASGLAITRAESTDTQYF. Here the CDR3 DNA reads TGTGCTAGTGGTTTGGCAATTACTAGGGCTGAGAGCACAGATACGCAGTATTTT. Full variable domain (missing parts from reference TRBV12-5 and TRBJ2-3): DARVTQTPRHKVTEMGQEVTMRCQPILGHNTVFWYRQTMMQGLELLAYFRNRAPLDDSGMPKDRFSAEMPDATLATLKIQPSEPRDSAVYFCASGLAITRAESTDTQYFGPGTRLTVL.

This clonotype was observed many times. The chain is built from TRBV28 and TRBJ2-5; 7 bases line up with TRBD2. Germline V gene data show CDR1 as MDHEN and CDR2 as SYDVKM. The CDR3 has 15 amino acids. V gave up 1 base and J gave up 5 bases; unmatched junction bases: 7. The CDR3 DNA reads TGTGCCAGCAGTTTATTCGCGGGAGTTTTTGAGACCCAGTACTTC. It translates to CASSLFAGVFETQYF.